This T cell receptor (beta chain) was documented in a study of response to subunit inactivated influenza vaccine. The CDR3 sequence is 14 residues long. The germline gives CDR1 SGHTA, CDR2 FQGNSA. V trimming: 5 bases; J trimming: 6 bases; junction bases outside the gene matches: 4. TCRdb re-called the RT-PCR reads through MiXCR, storing one row per CDR3 protein. The sample includes roughly 700,000 distinct CDR3 sequences, over 11% seen only once; the top ten take 6% to 8%. This TCR was recovered from a man in his fifties or sixties who received an inactivated influenza vaccine. The rearrangement uses TRBV7-2 and TRBJ2-1; 10 bases agree with TRBD2. This sample comprised PBMCs from blood, obtained 14 days before vaccination. The CDR3 DNA reads as TGTGCCAGCAGCCTTTCTAGCGGGAGCAATGAGCAGTTCTTC. Translation: CASSLSSGSNEQFF. Together with reference TRBV7-2 and TRBJ2-1, the CDR3 gives the full variable domain: GAGVSQSPSNKVTEKGKDVELRCDPISGHTALYWYRQSLGQGLEFLIYFQGNSAPDKSGLPSDRFSAERTGGSVSTLTIQRTQQEDSAVYLCASSLSSGSNEQFFGPGTRLTVL.